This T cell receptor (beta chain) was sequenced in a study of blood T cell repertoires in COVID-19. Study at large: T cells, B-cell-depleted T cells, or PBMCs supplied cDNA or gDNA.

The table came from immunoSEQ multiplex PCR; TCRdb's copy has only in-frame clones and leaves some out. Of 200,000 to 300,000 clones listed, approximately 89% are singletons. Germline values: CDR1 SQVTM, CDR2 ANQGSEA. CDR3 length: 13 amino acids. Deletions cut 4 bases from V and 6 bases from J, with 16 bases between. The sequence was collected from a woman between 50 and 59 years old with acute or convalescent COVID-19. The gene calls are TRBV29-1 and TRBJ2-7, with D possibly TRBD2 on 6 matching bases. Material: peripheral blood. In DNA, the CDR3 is TGCAGCGTTGCTAGGGGAGGTGCGAGCGAGCAGTACTTC. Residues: CSVARGGASEQYF.